Shown below are 29 T cell receptor beta chains from a single sample sequenced in a study of human T cells and chemical hapten exposure listed by TCRdb under 2021. The sample's time point label, in plain terms: patch test 1, 2 weeks after DPC sensitization. The meaning of the sample's treatment or condition label: therapeutic diphenylcyclopropenone sensitization with weekly scalp DPC. Receptor libraries were prepared by RACE. The instrument was a NextSeq 500. The public reads were reanalyzed by TCRdb: fastp trimming at Q25, MiXCR alignment, in-frame beta chains only. Identical CDR3 protein sequences are pooled into one entry, listed with their most common genes and DNA. Recorded for this sample are 11,000 to 15,000 distinct CDR3 sequences; about 16% of them occurred a single time. In total, the top ten clones hold about 7% of the sample. The starting material was whole blood, obtained in connection with sensitization to the hapten diphenylcyclopropenone (DPC). These TCRs come from a woman aged 30 to 39 with alopecia areata. Some clones in this sample may be carry-over from other donors' samples.

This clonotype was recorded many times. The chain combines TRBV27 with TRBJ2-3; 7 positions agree with TRBD2. This CDR3 comprises 13 residues. J lost 15 bases, V lost 2 bases, and 11 bases had no gene match. Per the germline V gene, CDR1 is MNHEY and CDR2 is SMNVEV (reference sequence). Here the CDR3 reads CASSLGGSPIRYF. CDR3 DNA: TGTGCCAGCAGTTTAGGCGGGAGTCCCATCCGTTATTTT.

This chain connects TRBV9 to TRBJ2-2, with TRBD1 matching 7 bases. The CDR3 is 16 residues long. J was trimmed by 0 bases and V by 4 bases; bases with no gene match: 6. Germline V gene data show CDR1 as SGDLS and CDR2 as YYNGEE. CDR3 DNA: TGTGCCAGCAGCTTTACAGGGGCCCCGAACACCGGGGAGCTGTTTTTT. Translation gives CASSFTGAPNTGELFF.

The table lists this clonotype with many counts. V and J are TRBV12-3 or TRBV12-4 and TRBJ2-5; 10 nucleotides line up with TRBD1. The CDR3 spans 13 residues. Unmatched junction bases numbered 3, after V lost 8 bases and J lost 3 bases. The CDR3 here is CASWTGGKETQYF. The DNA for the CDR3 is TGTGCCAGCTGGACAGGGGGTAAAGAGACCCAGTACTTC.

This clonotype has just a few counts. This chain connects TRBV7-8 to TRBJ2-1; 7 bases align to TRBD2. The CDR3 totals 16 residues. Germline V gene lookup returns CDR1 SGHVS and CDR2 FQNEAQ. With 0 bases clipped from V and 4 bases from J, the junction kept 6 bases outside the gene matches. In nucleotides, the CDR3 is TGTGCCAGCAGCTTAGCCTCTAGCGGACCATACAATGAGCAGTTCTTC. It codes for CASSLASSGPYNEQFF.

There are many counts of this clonotype. The rearrangement links TRBV20-1 to TRBJ2-3; D is unresolved. Per the germline V gene, CDR1 is DFQATT and CDR2 is SNEGSKA (reference sequence). The length of the CDR3 is 14 residues. V dropped 5 bases and J dropped 4 bases, with 16 bases sitting between them. The CDR3 DNA sequence: TGCAGTGCTGGCTGGCTAGGGTCGCCAGATACGCAGTATTTT. Its translation is CSAGWLGSPDTQYF.

This clonotype was seen a handful of times. V is TRBV29-1 and J is TRBJ2-5; D ambiguous. Germline V CDR1 and CDR2: SQVTM, ANQGSEA. This CDR3 spans 12 amino acids. V gave up 5 bases and J gave up 3 bases, with 10 bases separating them. The CDR3 DNA reads TGCAGCGTTACTATCTGGAAAGAGACCCAGTACTTC. It specifies CSVTIWKETQYF.

In this sample, this clonotype is medium-sized. The V call is TRBV2, the J call TRBJ1-5; unclear D gene. The CDR3 is 14 residues long. Germline loops: CDR1 SNHLY, CDR2 FYNNEI. With 5 bases removed from V and 0 bases from J, the gap between germline ends came to 8 bases. The CDR3 region has the DNA TGTGCCAGCAGTACGGAGTATAGCAATCAGCCCCAGCATTTT. Translation: CASSTEYSNQPQHF.

Ten or more counts support this clonotype. V is TRBV2 and J is TRBJ2-7; D call uncertain. With 6 bases removed from V and 2 bases from J, the gap between germline ends came to 8 bases. Germline assignment: CDR1 SNHLY and CDR2 FYNNEI. The CDR3 is 12 amino acids. Here the CDR3 DNA reads TGTGCCAGCAGAGATCCTACCTACGAGCAGTACTTC. Translation: CASRDPTYEQYF.

In nucleotides, the CDR3 is TGTGCCATCAGTGAGGGGTACGAGCAGTACGTC. It is translated as CAISEGYEQYV. This chain uses TRBV10-3 with TRBJ2-7; D not certain. The CDR3 spans 11 residues. CDR1 and CDR2 (germline): ENHRY, SYGVKD. V was clipped by 2 bases and J by 4 bases, with 3 bases between them.

This clonotype was detected only once. This chain connects TRBV2 to TRBJ2-4; D gene uncertain. Germline CDR1 is SNHLY and CDR2 is FYNNEI. Between the trimmed V and J ends, which lost 10 bases and 8 bases, there was a span of 15 bases. This CDR3 comprises 12 residues. CDR3 sequence: CATMTLSDIQYF. DNA for the CDR3: TGTGCCACAATGACACTGTCCGACATTCAGTACTTC.

V usage is TRBV4-3 and J usage is TRBJ2-5; D uncertain. The CDR3 length is 15 residues. Germline CDR1 and CDR2: LGHNA and YSLEER. Deletions cut 0 bases from V and 1 base from J, with 9 bases between. CDR3 sequence (DNA): TGCGCCAGCAGCCAAGAGTCACAGCCCCAAGAGACCCAGTACTTC. Its translation is CASSQESQPQETQYF.

This clonotype turned up a few times. The CDR3 region is CASSQVRGSGSYNEQFF. The CDR3 DNA reads TGCGCCAGCAGCCAAGTGAGGGGTAGCGGGAGCTACAATGAGCAGTTCTTC. The chain has TRBV4-1 and TRBJ2-1, with 9 bases matching TRBD2. The J segment lost 3 bases and the V segment lost 1 base, leaving 7 bases of the junction unmatched. Germline CDR1 reads MGHRA; CDR2 reads YSYEKL. CDR3 length: 17 amino acids.

This clonotype was observed a handful of times. The chain has TRBV28 and TRBJ2-7; D not resolved. Germline V gene data show CDR1 as MDHEN and CDR2 as SYDVKM. The V end lost 4 bases, the J end lost 3 bases, and 13 bases lay between the germline ends. There are 14 residues in the CDR3. For the CDR3, the DNA is TGTGCCAGCAGTTCGGGCGGAAGAAACTACGAGCAGTACGTC. It specifies CASSSGGRNYEQYV.

This clonotype was counted at least ten times. The chain couples TRBV20-1 to TRBJ2-1, with 11 bases lining up with TRBD2. Germline lookup yields CDR1 DFQATT and CDR2 SNEGSKA (reference sequence). The V segment lost 4 bases and the J segment 8 bases; nucleotides outside the gene matches: 10. The CDR3 is 15 amino acids. CDR3 sequence: CSATGLAGGKHEQFF. The CDR3 bases are TGCAGTGCTACCGGATTAGCGGGAGGGAAACATGAGCAGTTCTTC.

This clonotype turned up a few times. In DNA form, the CDR3 reads TGCAGCGTTGGTAGCGGGGGAGCATGGGAGACCCAGTACTTC. Protein: CSVGSGGAWETQYF. The rearrangement links TRBV29-1 to TRBJ2-5, with TRBD2 matching over 9 bases. Germline V gene sequence: CDR1 SQVTM, CDR2 ANQGSEA. The CDR3 is 14 residues long. V dropped 4 bases and J dropped 5; count of bases not matched to a gene: 8.

This clonotype is labeled as medium-sized. The gene calls are TRBV3-1 and TRBJ1-5; 9 positions match TRBD1. Germline lookup yields CDR1 LGHDT and CDR2 YNNKEL (reference sequence). V lost 1 base, J lost 3 bases, and 4 bases stayed unmatched. The CDR3 contains 16 residues. The chain's CDR3 is CASSQAGTGNNQPQHF. DNA for the CDR3: TGTGCCAGCAGCCAAGCAGGGACAGGGAACAATCAGCCCCAGCATTTT.

This clonotype ranks as medium-sized. V usage is TRBV20-1 and J usage is TRBJ2-1; no clear D. V was clipped by 3 bases and J by 9 bases, with 15 bases between them. CDR1 DFQATT and CDR2 SNEGSKA come from the germline V gene (reference sequence). This CDR3 has 13 residues. The CDR3 nucleotides read TGCAGTGCTAGCGCACTACCCCTGGGTGAGCAGTTCTTC. This translates into CSASALPLGEQFF.

This rearrangement joins TRBV7-2 to TRBJ2-7, with a weak D call TRBD2 (6 bases). Germline CDR1 SGHTA, CDR2 FQGNSA. This CDR3 spans 18 amino acids. The V gene lost 5 bases and the J gene lost 0 bases, with 23 bases spanning the gap. The CDR3 spells CASSPPKEAGSLSYEQYF. The CDR3 DNA follows: TGTGCCAGCAGCCCCCCGAAGGAAGCGGGTTCCCTCTCCTACGAGCAGTACTTC. Complete variable domain (other parts from reference TRBV7-2 and TRBJ2-7): GAGVSQSPSNKVTEKGKDVELRCDPISGHTALYWYRQSLGQGLEFLIYFQGNSAPDKSGLPSDRFSAERTGGSVSTLTIQRTQQEDSAVYLCASSPPKEAGSLSYEQYFGPGTRLTVT.

V usage is TRBV28 and J usage is TRBJ2-1, with D maybe TRBD1 (6 bases). The V gene's germline CDR1 is MDHEN and CDR2 SYDVKM. The germline V and J ends were trimmed by 6 bases and 0 bases, with 12 bases remaining between them. This CDR3 has 15 residues. CDR3 sequence (DNA): TGTGCCAGCAGCACAGGGTCTGGCTCCTACAATGAGCAGTTCTTC. Amino acid sequence: CASSTGSGSYNEQFF.

The gene calls are TRBV7-3 and TRBJ1-5; a weak D match, TRBD1 (5 bases). Deletions cut 1 base from V and 1 base from J, with 20 bases between. There are 19 residues in the CDR3. Per germline, CDR1 SGHTA and CDR2 FQGTGA. The CDR3 nucleotides are TGTGCCAGCAGCTTAAACCCCCGATTCGACAGAAACAGCAATCAGCCCCAGCATTTT. Amino acids: CASSLNPRFDRNSNQPQHF.

This clonotype was seen a handful of times. The V gene is TRBV9, the J gene TRBJ1-3; D remains unclear. There are 15 residues in the CDR3. V shed 3 bases and J shed 2 bases, with 12 bases lying between them. Germline CDR1 is SGDLS and CDR2 is YYNGEE. The CDR3, as DNA: TGTGCCAGCAGCGCGAACACGGCCGCTGGAAACACCATATATTTT. This codes for CASSANTAAGNTIYF.

This clonotype was recorded a few times. J is TRBJ2-4 and V is TRBV29-1; 8 nucleotides line up with TRBD2. This CDR3 is built from 12 residues. CDR1 is SQVTM and CDR2 is ANQGSEA in the germline V gene. V shed 4 bases and J 6 bases; nucleotides not matched to a gene: 2. The CDR3 loop is CSVAAGVNIQYF. The CDR3 bases are TGCAGCGTTGCAGCGGGGGTAAACATTCAGTACTTC.

This clonotype counts as medium-sized. This chain connects TRBV14 to TRBJ2-1; D is uncertain. The V and J ends lost 4 bases and 1 base respectively, with 17 bases between them. Germline V gene lookup returns CDR1 SGHDN and CDR2 FVKESK. The CDR3 contains 17 residues. This chain's CDR3 is CASSPLPVPSSYNEQFF. Here the CDR3 DNA reads TGTGCCAGCAGCCCCCTGCCCGTCCCATCTTCCTACAATGAGCAGTTCTTC.

Ten or more counts support this clonotype. The rearrangement joins TRBV14 to TRBJ2-1, with TRBD2 matching over 11 bases. CDR1 is SGHDN and CDR2 is FVKESK in the germline V gene. V was pared by 8 bases and J by 8 bases, with 8 bases of the junction left unmatched. CDR3 size: 14 residues. The CDR3 region is CASYTSGSGHEQFF. The CDR3 region has the DNA TGTGCCAGCTACACTAGCGGGAGCGGGCATGAGCAGTTCTTC.

There are many counts of this clonotype. V gene TRBV10-3 combines with J gene TRBJ2-2, with D hard to call. Germline V gene lookup returns CDR1 ENHRY and CDR2 SYGVKD. CDR3 length equals 14 residues. The V end was cut by 7 bases, the J end by 4 bases, with 13 bases between. CDR3 protein: CAITETDVTGELFF. Here the CDR3 DNA reads TGTGCCATCACCGAAACCGACGTCACCGGGGAGCTGTTTTTT.

Concerning this clonotype: A clone one base away is much larger, so this may be a read error. The rearrangement joins TRBV12-3 or TRBV12-4 to TRBJ2-5; D ambiguous. This CDR3 has 13 residues. CDR3 protein: CASSLNQQEAQYF. The CDR3, as DNA: TGTGCCAGCAGTTTGAACCAACAAGAGGCCCAGTACTTC.

Ten or more counts support this clonotype. The gene calls are TRBV29-1 and TRBJ1-2; TRBD1 agrees at 7 bases. The CDR3 consists of 12 residues. Losses at the gene ends were 7 bases for V and 2 bases for J; bases not matched to a gene: 4. Germline assignment: CDR1 SQVTM and CDR2 ANQGSEA. CDR3 in DNA: TGCAGCGCCATGACAGGGAACTATGGCTACACCTTC. Amino acid sequence: CSAMTGNYGYTF.

This clonotype was detected once. The chain uses TRBV27 and TRBJ1-6, with D unclear. This CDR3 has 13 residues. V shed 3 bases and J shed 6 bases, with 6 bases lying between them. Germline CDR1 is MNHEY and CDR2 is SMNVEV (reference sequence). The CDR3 coding sequence is TGTGCCAGCAGTTTGGGCCTTAATTCACCCCTCCACTTT. Translation: CASSLGLNSPLHF.

In this sample, this clonotype is large. The J gene is TRBJ1-4, the V gene TRBV20-1, with TRBD1 as a possible D gene (5 bases). V lost 3 bases, J lost 0 bases, and 11 bases lay in between. Looked up from germline, CDR1 is DFQATT and CDR2 is SNEGSKA (reference sequence). CDR3 length: 15 residues. The CDR3: CSASTDSATNEKLFF. CDR3 DNA: TGCAGTGCTAGCACAGACAGTGCAACTAATGAAAAACTGTTTTTT.